The TCR beta chain described here comes from a study of healthy donors' naive CD4 and CD8 T cells. Study as a whole: Donors came from three age groups: 20-25, 40-50 and 60-70 years. General study points: Most V and J genes were reportedly biased between naive CD4+ and CD8+ cells.

Naive T cells were sorted: CD4+CD8-CD45RO-CD45RA+ for CD4+, CD8+CD4-CD45RA+CD27bright for CD8+. TCR libraries were built from approximately 490 ng of total RNA by linear amplification. Authors' methods: Under 80,000 TCR alpha transcripts were sequenced from about 5 healthy donors. TCRdb processed the reads anew with MiXCR; each CDR3 protein has one entry. None of the V and J calls come from the authors' own analysis; TCRdb made them. The sample lists approximately 180,000 distinct CDR3 sequences, around 74% occurring once. V lost 5 bases to trimming and J lost 0 bases, with 15 bases between them. This CDR3 has 16 residues. Germline CDR1 reads MNHNY; CDR2 reads SVGAGI (reference sequence). Details on this clonotype: No antigen is known for it.

The specimen was naive CD4+ and CD8+ T cells sorted from blood, pooled from several donors. The chain uses TRBV6-6 and TRBJ2-3, with D possibly matching TRBD1 (6 bases). The receptor's source is a pool of human donors in good health; the sample pools cells from several healthy donors. The CDR3 DNA is TGTGCCAGCAGTCCTAAGTGGGGGACAAGCACAGATACGCAGTATTTT. Translation: CASSPKWGTSTDTQYF.